Listed here is a single T cell receptor beta chain. As processed by the authors: Estimates of nucleated cell counts were drawn from the amplification of reference gene primers. Here immunoSEQ multiplex PCR was the method, and the copy in TCRdb shows in-frame clones only, minus some. V and J calls and clone size are copied from that table; D and trimming were computed from the DNA. This table has over 110,000 clones, approximately 88% appearing once. These data originate in a study of blood T cell repertoires in COVID-19. For the study at large: The United States, Italy and Spain provided the acute and convalescent COVID-19 samples. The analysed material was cDNA or gDNA that came from T cells, B-cell-depleted T cells, or PBMCs.

Trimming took 10 bases from V and 7 from J; bases not matched to a gene: 10. Germline-derived CDR1 and CDR2 are SNHLY and FYNNEI. The CDR3 sequence is 14 residues long. Sequencing input: peripheral blood. This receptor was identified in a human donor in a cohort sampled during active COVID-19. This chain links TRBV2 with TRBJ1-6; TRBD1 matches at 7 bases. In DNA form, the CDR3 reads TGTGCCACCACAGGGGAAGCGGTAAATTCACCCCTCCACTTT. This sequence encodes CATTGEAVNSPLHF.